This passage covers 4 T cell receptor delta chains from one sample sequenced in a study of DNA immune sequencing with unique molecular identifiers. Primers for all 8 TRDV and 4 TRDJ genes amplified genomic DNA in 32-plex. The library had 12-nucleotide UMIs introduced over about 3 barcoding cycles, then a second adapter PCR. TCRdb redid clone calling on the multiplex PCR reads using CATT. The sample holds 2,000 to 2,500 delta-chain clones, around 19% seen once. Sequences were obtained from gamma-delta T cells from PBMCs. These receptors came from a human donor in good health.

As concerns this clone: This may be a read error: a much more frequent sequence differs by one nucleotide. The chain uses TRDV3 and TRDJ1, with D uncertain. Germline values: CDR1 TVYSNPD, CDR2 GDNSRS (reference sequence). Deletions cut 4 bases from V and 9 bases from J, with 21 bases between. This CDR3 is 13 amino acids long. In nucleotides, the CDR3 is TGTGCCTATCAACCCCCAACTTTTCAGCAACTCATCTTT. Translated, it gives CAYQPPTFQQLIF.

The chain uses TRDV1 and TRDJ1; 10 nucleotides line up with TRDD3. J was trimmed by 0 bases and V by 4 bases; bases with no gene match: 23. The germline V gene encodes CDR1 TSWWSYY and CDR2 QGS. This CDR3 comprises 22 residues. Written as DNA, the CDR3 is TGTGCTCTTGGGGCGGGATACGTGGTTCCAAACTGGGGGATGTCGTACACCGATAAACTCATCTTT. Translated, it gives CALGAGYVVPNWGMSYTDKLIF.

Comment on this clone: TCRdb pairs this DNA with a much larger clone's protein that differs at residue 4, likely a read error; the protein shown was translated from the DNA. The rearrangement uses TRDV2 and TRDJ1, with 10 nucleotides matching TRDD3. CDR1 is GEAIGNYY and CDR2 is EKD in the germline V gene. The CDR3 extends over 19 amino acids. The CDR3 sequence is CACNTYGGYKGLATDKLIF. CDR3 nucleotide sequence: TGTGCCTGTAACACCTATGGGGGATACAAGGGCCTTGCGACCGATAAACTCATCTTT.

This clone was counted a few times. This likely traces to a read error, being one base from a far larger clone. The identical CDR3 is also encoded by other nucleotide sequences in the sample. The rearrangement links TRDV2 to TRDJ1; the match to TRDD3 covers 7 bases. After removal of 0 bases from V and 0 bases from J, the junction contained 9 bases not matched to a gene. CDR1 is GEAIGNYY and CDR2 is EKD in the germline V gene. The CDR3 runs to 17 residues. Here the CDR3 reads CACDTLTGEPYTDKLIF. The CDR3 DNA follows: TGTGCCTGTGACACCCTTACTGGGGAGCCATACACCGATAAACTCATCTTT.